One and the same sample provided the 26 T cell receptor beta chains below, sequenced in a study of PD-1 blockade in classical Hodgkin lymphoma. The protocol was immunoSEQ multiplex PCR, while the TCRdb copy is restricted to in-frame clones and leaves out a portion. The sample consists of 26,000 or so clones, about 83% of them appearing once. Each patient experienced a relapse that followed autologous stem cell transplantation, and brentuximab vedotin exposure varied. It was by magnetic negative selection that CD4+ T cells were purified from thawed PBMCs. The material was CD4+ T cells from blood, obtained at baseline. The receptors come from a human donor with classical Hodgkin lymphoma.

Here the CDR3 DNA reads TGTGCCAGCAGCCGGCTGGACAGGTGGAATGAAAAACTGTTTTTT. Protein sequence: CASSRLDRWNEKLFF. The chain has TRBV2 and TRBJ1-4, with 7 bases fitting TRBD1. J was trimmed by 5 bases and V by 6 bases; bases with no gene match: 9. Germline V gives CDR1 SNHLY, CDR2 FYNNEI. The CDR3 is made up of 15 amino acids.

V and J are TRBV18 and TRBJ1-2; D is uncertain. This CDR3 has 12 residues. CDR1 and CDR2 from the germline V gene are KGHSH and LQKENI. Deletions cut 3 bases from V and 8 bases from J, with 10 bases between. The CDR3 DNA is TGTGCCAGCTCACCGGTAGTTAGGGGCTACACCTTC. As protein: CASSPVVRGYTF.

The rearrangement joins TRBV6-6 to TRBJ2-3; maybe TRBD2 (5 bases). Deletions cut 0 bases from V and 6 bases from J, with 10 bases between. Germline-derived CDR1 and CDR2 are MNHNY and SVGAGI (reference sequence). CDR3 length equals 14 residues. For the CDR3, the DNA is TGTGCCAGCAGTTACTCTCGAAGAGGGGATACGCAGTATTTT. Translation: CASSYSRRGDTQYF.

This CDR3 is CASSPGTGEETQYF. The CDR3 bases are TGTGCCAGCAGCCCCGGGACAGGGGAAGAGACCCAGTACTTC. The chain is built from TRBV7-7 and TRBJ2-5; 10 bases match TRBD1. The germline V gene has CDR1 SSHAT and CDR2 FNYEAQ (reference sequence). The length of the CDR3 is 14 residues. J gave up 3 bases and V 5 bases, and 3 bases lay outside the gene matches.

The rearrangement joins TRBV4-3 to TRBJ1-1; D call uncertain. This CDR3 contains 14 residues. CDR1 and CDR2 from the germline V gene are LGHNA and YSLEER. V was shortened by 1 base and J by 3 bases, with 9 bases between the two germline ends. CDR3 in amino acids: CASSQVTGYTEAFF. CDR3 in DNA: TGCGCCAGCAGCCAAGTTACGGGATACACTGAAGCTTTCTTT.

The chain's CDR3 is CASSLDLGIKRYTEAFF. Here the CDR3 DNA reads TGTGCCAGCAGTTTAGACTTAGGAATAAAGCGATACACTGAAGCTTTCTTT. The chain uses TRBV28 and TRBJ1-1; D unresolved. In germline, CDR1 is MDHEN, CDR2 SYDVKM. V was cut by 2 bases and J by 3 bases, with 19 bases left in between. CDR3 length: 17 residues.

The gene calls are TRBV6-9 and TRBJ1-5, with D hard to call. Germline V gene sequence: CDR1 MNHGY, CDR2 SVAAGI. Trimming cost V 4 bases and J 4 bases, with 2 bases left between them. The CDR3 spans 11 residues. CDR3 residues: CASSCNQPQHF. The CDR3 bases are TGTGCCAGCAGTTGTAATCAGCCCCAGCATTTT.

This clone was counted a single time. The chain uses TRBV10-3 and TRBJ2-7, with 8 bases that match TRBD2. The CDR3 length is 14 residues. V gave up 3 bases and J gave up 6 bases; unmatched junction bases: 7. From germline, CDR1 is ENHRY and CDR2 SYGVKD. For the CDR3, the DNA is TGTGCCATCAGTGATTTCGGGGGGGTTAGCGAGCAGTACTTC. Amino acids: CAISDFGGVSEQYF.

In this sample, this clone turned up a few times. The chain combines TRBV30 with TRBJ2-2, with D perhaps matching TRBD1 or TRBD2 (5 bases each). This CDR3 is built from 18 residues. Trimming cost V 5 bases and J 1 base, with 23 bases left between them. Per germline, CDR1 GTSNPN and CDR2 SVGIG (reference sequence). CDR3 in DNA: TGTGCCTGGGGCTTTTACGGGGACCTGGTACGGAACACCGGGGAGCTGTTTTTT. Translated: CAWGFYGDLVRNTGELFF.

The chain is built from TRBV27 and TRBJ2-5; TRBD2 agrees at 9 bases. This CDR3 region has 11 residues. V lost 6 bases and J lost 14; bases outside the gene matches: 7. Germline CDR1 is MNHEY and CDR2 is SMNVEV (reference sequence). CDR3 nucleotides: TGTGCCAGCAGAATTGGGACTAGCTCTTACTTC. This translates into CASRIGTSSYF.

The J gene is TRBJ2-3, the V gene TRBV7-8; 13 bases match TRBD2. Germline CDR1 SGHVS, CDR2 FQNEAQ. J was trimmed by 7 bases and V by 2 bases; bases with no gene match: 9. The CDR3 contains 17 residues. The CDR3 DNA sequence: TGTGCCAGCAGCTTATGGAGACTAGCGGGGGGCCGGAATACGCAGTATTTT. Translation gives CASSLWRLAGGRNTQYF.

The J gene is TRBJ1-1, the V gene TRBV7-9; D remains unclear. Germline V gene sequence: CDR1 SEHNR, CDR2 FQNEAQ (reference sequence). V was trimmed by 1 base and J by 1 base, leaving 13 bases between them. The length of the CDR3 is 16 residues. The CDR3 loop reads CASSLDLTYGNTEAFF. As DNA, the CDR3 is TGTGCCAGCAGCTTAGATTTGACTTACGGGAACACTGAAGCTTTCTTT. Complete variable domain (other parts from reference TRBV7-9 and TRBJ1-1): DTGVSQNPRHKITKRGQNVTFRCDPISEHNRLYWYRQTLGQGPEFLTYFQNEAQLEKSRLLSDRFSAERPKGSFSTLEIQRTEQGDSAMYLCASSLDLTYGNTEAFFGQGTRLTVV.

The J gene is TRBJ2-3, the V gene TRBV30, with a tentative D call TRBD2 (6 bases). This CDR3 spans 16 amino acids. V gave up 2 bases and J gave up 5 bases, with 20 bases separating them. Germline CDR1 GTSNPN, CDR2 SVGIG (reference sequence). The CDR3: CAWSNLGGAGIDTQYF. The DNA for the CDR3 is TGTGCCTGGAGTAATTTAGGAGGGGCCGGGATAGATACGCAGTATTTT.

The rearrangement joins TRBV19 to TRBJ1-5; 8 bases are shared with TRBD1. The trim removed 4 bases at V and 0 bases at J, leaving 5 bases unmatched. The CDR3 length is 16 residues. Per germline, CDR1 LNHDA and CDR2 SQIVND (reference sequence). This CDR3 is CASSTPGQVSNQPQHF. CDR3 sequence (DNA): TGTGCCAGTAGTACCCCGGGACAGGTTAGCAATCAGCCCCAGCATTTT.

This chain links TRBV2 with TRBJ2-1, with D perhaps TRBD1 (6 bases). Trimming removed 11 bases at V and 6 bases at J, with 20 bases between. This CDR3 comprises 14 residues. The germline gives CDR1 SNHLY, CDR2 FYNNEI. The CDR3 DNA is TGTGCCTGTGTGCGAGACAGGTATTTCAATGAGCAGTTCTTC. Its protein product is CACVRDRYFNEQFF.

J is TRBJ2-3 and V is TRBV25-1; no clear D. Germline values: CDR1 MGHDK, CDR2 SYGVNS. V lost 4 bases and J lost 2, with 7 bases in between. The CDR3 covers 13 residues. CDR3: CASSVEYTDTQYF. Written as DNA, the CDR3 is TGTGCCAGCAGTGTAGAATACACAGATACGCAGTATTTT. Variable domain in full (rest from reference TRBV25-1 and TRBJ2-3): EADIYQTPRYLVIGTGKKITLECSQTMGHDKMYWYQQDPGMELHLIHYSYGVNSTEKGDLSSESTVSRIRTEHFPLTLESARPSHTSQYLCASSVEYTDTQYFGPGTRLTVL.

As to this clone: The sample contains more than one DNA sequence encoding this CDR3. The rearrangement uses TRBV5-1 and TRBJ2-5, with a weak D call TRBD1 (7 bases). Germline assignment: CDR1 SGHRS and CDR2 YFSETQ. The V end was cut by 1 base, the J end by 2 bases, with 12 bases between. The CDR3 is 15 residues long. Here the CDR3 reads CASSLRGTAQETQYF. CDR3 nucleotides: TGCGCCAGCAGCTTGCGGGGGACAGCTCAAGAGACCCAGTACTTC.

This chain uses TRBV19 with TRBJ2-3; D not certain. The CDR3 consists of 16 residues. The V and J ends lost 6 bases and 4 bases respectively, with 20 bases between them. Germline V gives CDR1 LNHDA, CDR2 SQIVND (reference sequence). Written as DNA, the CDR3 is TGTGCCAGTAGCCCCTCCCCAGCTTCCTTGGCAGATACGCAGTATTTT. It specifies CASSPSPASLADTQYF.

V and J are TRBV5-6 and TRBJ1-5; D uncertain. The V end lost 4 bases, the J end lost 5 bases, and 16 bases lay between the germline ends. This CDR3 contains 15 residues. The germline V gene encodes CDR1 SGHDT and CDR2 YYEEEE. The chain's CDR3 is CASSPQAGRYQPQHF. CDR3 nucleotide sequence: TGTGCCAGCAGCCCGCAAGCCGGACGCTATCAGCCCCAGCATTTT. Complete variable domain (other parts from reference TRBV5-6 and TRBJ1-5): DAGVTQSPTHLIKTRGQQVTLRCSPKSGHDTVSWYQQALGQGPQFIFQYYEEEERQRGNFPDRFSGHQFPNYSSELNVNALLLGDSALYLCASSPQAGRYQPQHFGDGTRLSIL.

This clone was counted once. V gene TRBV18 combines with J gene TRBJ2-2; tentatively, D is TRBD1 (5 bases). CDR3 size: 15 residues. V was pared by 3 bases and J by 2 bases, with 10 bases between. Germline CDR1 KGHSH, CDR2 LQKENI. The CDR3 coding sequence is TGTGCCAGCTCACCCCGACAGACTAACACCGGGGAGCTGTTTTTT. Protein: CASSPRQTNTGELFF. The whole variable domain, filled in from reference TRBV18 and TRBJ2-2, reads NAGVMQNPRHLVRRRGQEARLRCSPMKGHSHVYWYRQLPEEGLKFMVYLQKENIIDESGMPKERFSAEFPKEGPSILRIQQVVRGDSAAYFCASSPRQTNTGELFFGEGSRLTVL.

J is TRBJ2-5 and V is TRBV19; D not certain. This CDR3 is 13 amino acids long. Trimming cost V 9 bases and J 2 bases, with 13 bases left between them. CDR1 is LNHDA, CDR2 SQIVND, per germline (reference sequence). The CDR3 sequence is CARHVSGQETQYF. In nucleotides, the CDR3 is TGTGCCAGACACGTTTCTGGGCAAGAGACCCAGTACTTC.

In this sample, this clone turned up a few times. The chain combines TRBV30 with TRBJ1-6; no clear D gene. The ends were cut back, 0 bases at V and 5 bases at J, with 8 bases in the middle. Germline CDR1 and CDR2: GTSNPN and SVGIG (reference sequence). This CDR3 spans 14 amino acids. The CDR3 reads CAWSVHVDNSPLHF. The CDR3 coding sequence is TGTGCCTGGAGTGTACATGTGGATAATTCACCCCTCCACTTT.

The rearrangement joins TRBV12-5 to TRBJ2-7; 12 positions agree with TRBD1. This CDR3 comprises 16 residues. V dropped 0 bases and J dropped 7; count of bases not matched to a gene: 7. From germline, CDR1 is LGHNT and CDR2 FRNRAP. The CDR3 DNA is TGTGCTAGTGGTTTGGTACTGGGACAGGGGGCGCGGGAGCAGTACTTC. Protein product: CASGLVLGQGAREQYF.

The J gene is TRBJ1-1, the V gene TRBV19; D is ambiguous. Between the trimmed V and J ends, which lost 4 bases and 2 bases, there was a span of 8 bases. The CDR3 extends over 13 amino acids. Germline V gene data show CDR1 as LNHDA and CDR2 as SQIVND (reference sequence). The CDR3 DNA is TGTGCCAGTAGTACCACAGCCAACACTGAAGCTTTCTTT. As protein: CASSTTANTEAFF. Drawing the rest from reference TRBV19 and TRBJ1-1, the complete variable domain is DGGITQSPKYLFRKEGQNVTLSCEQNLNHDAMYWYRQDPGQGLRLIYYSQIVNDFQKGDIAEGYSVSREKKESFPLTVTSAQKNPTAFYLCASSTTANTEAFFGQGTRLTVV.

The chain is built from TRBV9 and TRBJ2-3; a weak D match, TRBD1 (5 bases). The CDR3 length is 15 residues. CDR1 is SGDLS, CDR2 YYNGEE, per germline. V was trimmed by 0 bases and J by 1 base, leaving 9 bases between them. CDR3 amino acids: CASSVVPTGTDTQYF. The CDR3 DNA reads TGTGCCAGCAGCGTAGTCCCGACAGGCACAGATACGCAGTATTTT.

This clone came up a few times. The chain uses TRBV6-1 and TRBJ2-7; 10 bases are a match to TRBD1. The junction had 6 bases not matched to a gene; V was cut back by 6 bases and J by 1 base. This CDR3 region has 15 residues. Germline CDR1 is MNHNS and CDR2 is SASEGT. The CDR3 loop is CASSRTGGKSYEQYF. In DNA, the CDR3 is TGTGCCAGCAGCCGGACAGGGGGAAAGTCCTACGAGCAGTACTTC.